This TCR beta chain was recovered during a study of metastatic and nonmetastatic thyroid tumors. About the research overall: Blood and tumor or nodule tissue repertoires from malignant and benign thyroid patients were compared.

This clone has at least ten counts. Per germline, CDR1 SGHTA and CDR2 FQGTGA. CDR3 length equals 12 residues. Trimming cost V 5 bases and J 6 bases, with 9 bases left between them. TCRdb re-analyzed the PCR reads using MiXCR. The sample lists some 19,000 clones, approximately 19% seen once, with 25% to 30% in the top ten. Patients were all untreated before their thyroid surgery. The V call is TRBV7-3, the J call TRBJ2-3; the D is unclear. What was sequenced was blood. This TCR derives from a female donor with papillary thyroid cancer or a benign thyroid nodule (not recorded which). Some clones in this sample may be carry-over from other donors' samples. The CDR3 here is CASSQTPDTQYF. The CDR3 DNA is TGTGCCAGCAGCCAAACCCCGGATACGCAGTATTTT.